These T cell receptor beta chains were read from a single sample in a study of immune heterogeneity within non-small cell lung tumors. Using its own MiXCR run on the multiplex PCR reads, TCRdb lists one record per CDR3 protein. The sample lists some 31,000 distinct CDR3 sequences, around 28% occurring once. The sequencing input was lung tumor tissue. The receptors were gathered from a man between 40 and 49 years old with non-small cell lung cancer. Each CDR3 is given with its conserved first and last residue. A D gene is named only where the DNA matches it firmly. A clone size is listed for some rows: how often the clone was seen (once, few, many), or a class if it is expanded.

CDR3 protein,CDR3 DNA,D gene,J gene,V gene,clone size
CASSQAGANAGELFF,TGTGCCAGCAGCCAGGCAGGGGCGAACGCCGGGGAGCTGTTTTTT,-,TRBJ2-2,TRBV3-1,-
CASSQDPGLHYNEQFF,TGTGCCAGCAGCCAAGACCCGGGACTCCACTACAATGAGCAGTTCTTC,-,TRBJ2-1,TRBV3-1,-
CATSDLGTDTQYF,TGTGCCACCAGTGATCTGGGCACAGATACGCAGTATTTT,-,TRBJ2-3,TRBV24-1,-
CASSHHSGATDTQYF,TGTGCCAGCAGCCATCATTCGGGGGCCACAGATACGCAGTATTTT,-,TRBJ2-3,TRBV7-3,many
CASSGDGTYGYTF,TGTGCCAGTAGTGGCGACGGAACCTATGGCTACACCTTC,-,TRBJ1-2,TRBV19,many
CASSSSGSADTQYF,TGTGCCAGTAGTTCTAGCGGGAGTGCAGATACGCAGTATTTT,TRBD2,TRBJ2-3,TRBV19,few
CASGLVYQYEQYF,TGTGCTAGTGGTTTGGTATATCAGTACGAGCAGTACTTC,-,TRBJ2-7,TRBV12-5,many
CASSIDLGRKGRALFF,TGTGCCAGTAGTATAGACCTAGGTCGAAAGGGGAGGGCGTTGTTCTTC,TRBD2,TRBJ2-1,TRBV19,many
CASSPYAGQGHEQFF,TGTGCCAGCTCACCATATGCGGGCCAGGGGCATGAGCAGTTCTTC,-,TRBJ2-1,TRBV18,-
CASSLQGLNEQFF,TGTGCCAGCAGCTTACAGGGGCTCAATGAGCAGTTCTTC,-,TRBJ2-1,TRBV7-6,-
CVSSPKGFPNNEQFF,TGTGTCAGCAGTCCGAAGGGCTTCCCCAACAATGAGCAGTTCTTC,-,TRBJ2-1,TRBV27,-
CASSLPSRTPNTGELFF,TGTGCCAGCAGCTTGCCTTCGCGGACACCGAACACCGGGGAGCTGTTTTTT,-,TRBJ2-2,TRBV7-2,-
CATSRDRGWGSEAFF,TGTGCCACCAGCAGAGATCGGGGCTGGGGCAGTGAAGCTTTCTTT,-,TRBJ1-1,TRBV15,-
CASSFYRIGGSGYTF,TGTGCCAGCAGTTTTTATCGCATTGGGGGATCCGGCTACACCTTC,-,TRBJ1-2,TRBV28,-
CSASGRMEQYF,TGCAGTGCTAGCGGGAGGATGGAGCAGTACTTC,TRBD2,TRBJ2-7,TRBV20-1,-
CASSLVGQSAYEQYF,TGTGCCAGCAGCTTAGTCGGGCAGTCTGCCTACGAGCAGTACTTC,-,TRBJ2-7,TRBV7-2,few
CASSLLQGGTEAFF,TGCGCCAGCAGCTTACTACAGGGGGGGACTGAAGCTTTCTTT,TRBD1,TRBJ1-1,TRBV5-1,-
CASSYSSRDSLQQFF,TGTGCCAGCAGTTACTCGAGTAGGGACAGCCTTCAGCAGTTCTTC,TRBD1,TRBJ2-1,TRBV6-6,-
CASSLGASMGYEQYF,TGTGCCAGCAGCTTAGGGGCCTCCATGGGCTACGAGCAGTACTTC,-,TRBJ2-7,TRBV11-3,-
CASSLNGEKLFF,TGTGCCAGCAGCTTGAATGGGGAAAAACTGTTTTTT,-,TRBJ1-4,TRBV11-2,many
CASSSTGSYGYTF,TGTGCCAGCAGCTCGACAGGGTCCTATGGCTACACCTTC,TRBD1,TRBJ1-2,TRBV7-2,many
CASSLLGLEDTDTQYF,TGTGCCAGCAGCTTACTGGGACTAGAGGACACAGATACGCAGTATTTT,TRBD2,TRBJ2-3,TRBV13,few
CSAPPPSGSLNEQFF,TGCAGTGCCCCGCCCCCTAGCGGGAGTCTGAATGAGCAGTTCTTC,TRBD2,TRBJ2-1,TRBV20-1,-
CAAKTPGRNEKFF,TGTGCCGCAAAAACCCCGGGACGAAATGAGAAGTTCTTC,-,TRBJ2-1,TRBV12-3/TRBV12-4,-
CSARDSKGARQPQHF,TGCAGTGCTAGAGATTCAAAGGGGGCACGTCAGCCCCAGCATTTT,TRBD1,TRBJ1-5,TRBV20-1,many